A selection of T cell receptor beta chains follows, all from one sample in a study of vaccination effects on CD4 cells after COVID-19. No antigen has been assigned to these receptors. Clones were read by immunoSEQ multiplex PCR, and TCRdb kept only the in-frame ones, dropping some. This table holds tens of thousands of clones, approximately 70% found once. The specimen was CD4+ T cells from PBMCs cultured with HCoV-OC43 spike peptides, collected before COVID-19 vaccination. The receptors derive from a human donor who received a COVID-19 vaccine. CDR3s include the opening cysteine and the closing phenylalanine or tryptophan. Fields, in order: J gene, D gene, V gene, clone size, CDR3 protein, CDR3 DNA. The D gene is left open where the match is weak. A row's size may be missing; if present it is once, few, many or a size class.

J gene: TRBJ2-3; D gene: TRBD1; V gene: TRBV6-1; clone size: .; CDR3 protein: CASSDRGLRDTQYF; CDR3 DNA: TGTGCCAGCAGTGATAGGGGGCTCAGAGATACGCAGTATTTT
J gene: TRBJ1-4; D gene: .; V gene: TRBV28; clone size: .; CDR3 protein: CASSLLFGNEKLFF; CDR3 DNA: TGTGCCAGCAGTTTATTGTTTGGTAATGAAAAACTGTTTTTT
J gene: TRBJ1-2; D gene: .; V gene: TRBV13; clone size: .; CDR3 protein: CASSLGRLDRSYGYTF; CDR3 DNA: TGTGCCAGCAGCTTAGGGAGACTGGACAGAAGCTATGGCTACACCTTC
J gene: TRBJ1-2; D gene: .; V gene: TRBV2; clone size: .; CDR3 protein: CASSPGREVVGYTF; CDR3 DNA: TGTGCCAGCAGTCCAGGAAGGGAAGTGGTTGGCTACACCTTC
J gene: TRBJ1-4; D gene: TRBD1; V gene: TRBV6-5; clone size: once; CDR3 protein: CASRGGGYEKLFF; CDR3 DNA: TGTGCCAGCAGAGGGGGCGGGTATGAAAAACTGTTTTTT
J gene: TRBJ2-1; D gene: TRBD2; V gene: TRBV29-1; clone size: .; CDR3 protein: CSVVNQRGLNEQFF; CDR3 DNA: TGCAGCGTTGTTAACCAGCGGGGGTTGAATGAGCAGTTCTTC
J gene: TRBJ2-3; D gene: TRBD1; V gene: TRBV6-4; clone size: .; CDR3 protein: CASSDSRGPTDTQYF; CDR3 DNA: TGTGCCAGCAGTGACTCAAGGGGGCCCACAGATACGCAGTATTTT
J gene: TRBJ1-2; D gene: .; V gene: TRBV6-2/TRBV6-3; clone size: .; CDR3 protein: CASSYSPGQTFYGYTF; CDR3 DNA: TGTGCCAGCAGTTACTCTCCAGGACAGACCTTCTATGGCTACACCTTC
J gene: TRBJ2-1; D gene: TRBD1; V gene: TRBV2; clone size: few; CDR3 protein: CASSVLRGYEQFF; CDR3 DNA: TGTGCCAGCAGTGTCCTCAGGGGGTATGAGCAGTTCTTC
J gene: TRBJ2-4; D gene: TRBD1; V gene: TRBV5-1; clone size: .; CDR3 protein: CASSLDDRGRGKNIQYF; CDR3 DNA: TGCGCCAGCAGCTTAGACGACAGGGGGCGAGGGAAGAACATTCAGTACTTC
J gene: TRBJ1-4; D gene: .; V gene: TRBV19; clone size: .; CDR3 protein: CASSTLGRDYDEKLFF; CDR3 DNA: TGTGCCAGTAGTACCCTGGGCAGGGATTATGATGAAAAACTGTTTTTT
J gene: TRBJ2-2; D gene: .; V gene: TRBV5-1; clone size: few; CDR3 protein: CASSLDNRVGYTGELFF; CDR3 DNA: TGCGCCAGCAGCTTGGATAACAGGGTAGGGTACACCGGGGAGCTGTTTTTT
J gene: TRBJ1-3; D gene: .; V gene: TRBV4-1; clone size: few; CDR3 protein: CASRPVWNSGNTIYF; CDR3 DNA: TGCGCCAGCAGGCCAGTATGGAACTCTGGAAACACCATATATTTT
J gene: TRBJ2-1; D gene: TRBD2; V gene: TRBV7-2; clone size: .; CDR3 protein: CASSSPGLAPFF; CDR3 DNA: TGTGCCAGCAGCTCGCCGGGACTAGCCCCGTTCTTC
J gene: TRBJ1-6; D gene: .; V gene: TRBV24-1; clone size: .; CDR3 protein: CATSDCLRRGPPLHF; CDR3 DNA: TGTGCCACCAGTGATTGCCTTAGAAGGGGTCCCCCCCTCCACTTT
J gene: TRBJ2-3; D gene: TRBD2; V gene: TRBV11-2; clone size: .; CDR3 protein: CASSLPGASGGGTQYF; CDR3 DNA: TGTGCCAGCAGCTTACCGGGGGCTAGCGGGGGAGGTACGCAGTATTTT
J gene: TRBJ1-5; D gene: TRBD1; V gene: TRBV18; clone size: few; CDR3 protein: CASSRGTGDNQPQHF; CDR3 DNA: TGTGCCAGCTCTCGGGGGACAGGGGATAATCAGCCCCAGCATTTT
J gene: TRBJ2-5; D gene: .; V gene: TRBV5-6; clone size: once; CDR3 protein: CASSLGLGIQETQYF; CDR3 DNA: TGTGCCAGCAGCCTGGGGCTCGGGATCCAAGAGACCCAGTACTTC
J gene: TRBJ1-2; D gene: TRBD1; V gene: TRBV28; clone size: few; CDR3 protein: CASSLQGAGGYTF; CDR3 DNA: TGTGCCAGCAGTCTCCAGGGGGCAGGTGGCTACACCTTC
J gene: TRBJ2-3; D gene: .; V gene: TRBV7-8; clone size: .; CDR3 protein: CASSFNRETQYF; CDR3 DNA: TGTGCCAGCAGCTTTAACAGGGAGACGCAGTATTTT
J gene: TRBJ2-1; D gene: TRBD1; V gene: TRBV27; clone size: .; CDR3 protein: CASRTLFRDRGYEQFF; CDR3 DNA: TGTGCCAGCAGAACCCTATTCCGGGACAGGGGCTATGAGCAGTTCTTC
J gene: TRBJ2-5; D gene: .; V gene: TRBV6-5; clone size: .; CDR3 protein: CASSYGAGYETQYF; CDR3 DNA: TGTGCCAGCAGTTACGGGGCAGGGTACGAGACCCAGTACTTC
J gene: TRBJ2-5; D gene: .; V gene: TRBV7-3; clone size: .; CDR3 protein: CASSRGLQETQYF; CDR3 DNA: TGTGCCAGCAGCCGGGGACTTCAAGAGACCCAGTACTTC
J gene: TRBJ1-2; D gene: TRBD1; V gene: TRBV27; clone size: .; CDR3 protein: CASSPYFRDSDYGYTF; CDR3 DNA: TGTGCCAGCAGTCCTTATTTCCGGGACAGCGACTATGGCTACACCTTC
J gene: TRBJ2-1; D gene: .; V gene: TRBV9; clone size: .; CDR3 protein: CASSVAGSYNEQFF; CDR3 DNA: TGTGCCAGCAGCGTAGCGGGCAGTTACAATGAGCAGTTCTTC
J gene: TRBJ2-2; D gene: TRBD2; V gene: TRBV30; clone size: .; CDR3 protein: CAWSFPSGGLHTGELFF; CDR3 DNA: TGTGCCTGGAGCTTTCCTAGCGGGGGTCTTCACACCGGGGAGCTGTTTTTT
J gene: TRBJ1-1; D gene: TRBD1; V gene: TRBV5-1; clone size: .; CDR3 protein: CASSLMGTGNTEAFF; CDR3 DNA: TGCGCCAGCAGCTTGATGGGGACAGGGAACACTGAAGCTTTCTTT
J gene: TRBJ1-4; D gene: .; V gene: TRBV24-1; clone size: .; CDR3 protein: CATSRTSGEKLFF; CDR3 DNA: TGTGCCACCAGTCGGACTTCGGGGGAAAAACTGTTTTTT
J gene: TRBJ2-5; D gene: .; V gene: TRBV24-1; clone size: .; CDR3 protein: CATSDPKTVQETQYF; CDR3 DNA: TGTGCCACCAGTGACCCCAAGACAGTTCAAGAGACCCAGTACTTC
J gene: TRBJ1-1; D gene: .; V gene: TRBV7-9; clone size: .; CDR3 protein: CAATGMVAGTEAFF; CDR3 DNA: TGTGCCGCGACGGGCATGGTGGCTGGCACTGAAGCTTTCTTT
J gene: TRBJ2-1; D gene: TRBD2; V gene: TRBV5-1; clone size: .; CDR3 protein: CASRDPGLDNEQFF; CDR3 DNA: TGCGCCAGCAGGGATCCGGGACTAGACAATGAGCAGTTCTTC
J gene: TRBJ1-2; D gene: TRBD1; V gene: TRBV5-1; clone size: .; CDR3 protein: CASSFTSGQGVGDGYTF; CDR3 DNA: TGCGCCAGCAGCTTTACTTCGGGACAGGGCGTAGGCGATGGCTACACCTTC
J gene: TRBJ1-5; D gene: .; V gene: TRBV30; clone size: .; CDR3 protein: CAWSDGSHNQPQHF; CDR3 DNA: TGTGCCTGGAGTGACGGGAGCCACAATCAGCCCCAGCATTTT
J gene: TRBJ1-1; D gene: TRBD1; V gene: TRBV6-6; clone size: .; CDR3 protein: CASSWDRGQNTEAFF; CDR3 DNA: TGTGCCAGCAGCTGGGACAGGGGACAGAACACTGAAGCTTTCTTT
J gene: TRBJ2-1; D gene: TRBD2; V gene: TRBV6-6; clone size: .; CDR3 protein: CASSPGTSGLSYNEQFF; CDR3 DNA: TGTGCCAGCAGTCCAGGGACTAGCGGGCTGTCCTACAATGAGCAGTTCTTC
J gene: TRBJ2-5; D gene: .; V gene: TRBV20-1; clone size: .; CDR3 protein: CSASYRAQETQYF; CDR3 DNA: TGCAGTGCTAGTTACAGGGCACAAGAGACCCAGTACTTC
J gene: TRBJ2-5; D gene: TRBD2; V gene: TRBV27; clone size: .; CDR3 protein: CASSLSTPSGGAETQYF; CDR3 DNA: TGTGCCAGCAGTTTATCGACCCCTAGCGGGGGGGCCGAGACCCAGTACTTC
J gene: TRBJ1-4; D gene: .; V gene: TRBV9; clone size: once; CDR3 protein: CASGPGGNNEKLFF; CDR3 DNA: TGTGCCAGCGGACCGGGCGGAAACAATGAAAAACTGTTTTTT
J gene: TRBJ1-4; D gene: TRBD1; V gene: TRBV2; clone size: .; CDR3 protein: CASAGTGGEKLFF; CDR3 DNA: TGTGCCAGTGCCGGGACAGGGGGTGAAAAACTGTTTTTT
J gene: TRBJ1-2; D gene: TRBD1; V gene: TRBV27; clone size: .; CDR3 protein: CASSPRTDRGYYGYTF; CDR3 DNA: TGTGCCAGCAGTCCCCGAACGGACAGGGGATACTATGGCTACACCTTC